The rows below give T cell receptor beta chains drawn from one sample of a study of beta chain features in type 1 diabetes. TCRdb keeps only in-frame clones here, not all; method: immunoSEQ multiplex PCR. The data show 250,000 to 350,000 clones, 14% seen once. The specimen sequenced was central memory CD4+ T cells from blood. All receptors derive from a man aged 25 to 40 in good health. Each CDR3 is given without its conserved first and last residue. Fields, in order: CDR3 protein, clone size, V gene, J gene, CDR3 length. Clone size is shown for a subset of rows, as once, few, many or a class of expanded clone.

ASTRGGWDEQY	few	TRBV6-5	TRBJ2-7	11
ASSLELAGIRNEQF	.	TRBV11-1	TRBJ2-1	14
AWSVGRSGFRPQH	few	TRBV30	TRBJ1-5	13
ASSSLVERRTQY	.	TRBV5-4	TRBJ2-3	12
ASSSPSGRGQAGYT	few	TRBV7-2	TRBJ1-2	14
ASSSWENQPQH	many	TRBV7-9	TRBJ1-5	11
SVRLYWESYEQY	few	TRBV29-1	TRBJ2-7	12
ASKRAGGAEAF	many	TRBV27	TRBJ1-1	11
ASSFLSGGHTGELF	.	TRBV7-9	TRBJ2-2	14
ASKWGNYGYT	few	TRBV28	TRBJ1-2	10
ASSSSGGATDTQY	few	TRBV7-8	TRBJ2-3	13
ASSDIGHNYGYT	.	TRBV10-2	TRBJ1-2	12
ASVYRESGTEAF	.	TRBV6-5	TRBJ1-1	12
ASSPSDGTAQETQY	.	TRBV11-2	TRBJ2-5	14
ASSLGQGRGYNEQF	many	TRBV27	TRBJ2-1	14
ASSLLSGEGEKLF	.	TRBV5-1	TRBJ1-4	13
ASNGYQETQY	few	TRBV7-8	TRBJ2-5	10
ASSPDSGVGNEQF	.	TRBV7-2	TRBJ2-1	13
ASSQQGTLVQPQH	few	TRBV7-9	TRBJ1-5	13
ASARDRGYSEQF	.	TRBV5-1	TRBJ2-1	12
ASSLDRPGANVLT	.	TRBV7-2	TRBJ2-6	13
ASSNRREERTDTQY	few	TRBV19	TRBJ2-3	14
ASSMGTREAF	few	TRBV2	TRBJ1-1	10
ASRRDHSSYNEQF	few	TRBV19	TRBJ2-1	13
ASSQEGGASYEQY	.	TRBV14	TRBJ2-7	13
ASTHSGTYEQY	few	TRBV5-1	TRBJ2-7	11
ASSIRDRNTEAF	few	TRBV9	TRBJ1-1	12
ASSQDYEQF	few	TRBV14	TRBJ2-1	9
ASSAGPGANVLT	few	TRBV6-4	TRBJ2-6	12
ASSRQTGVTEAF	few	TRBV4-3	TRBJ1-1	12
ASRDRGRETQY	few	TRBV27	TRBJ2-5	11
ASSKGPPPGQMNTEAF	few	TRBV21-1	TRBJ1-1	16
ASSASLGQNTGELF	.	TRBV9	TRBJ2-2	14
ASSPSGGAIQY	.	TRBV6-5	TRBJ2-4	11
ASSAGGKTQY	few	TRBV2	TRBJ2-5	10
ASSMGQAYGYT	few	TRBV19	TRBJ1-2	11
ASSPGGASPLH	few	TRBV5-1	TRBJ1-6	11
ASSLGQGDWLF	once	TRBV5-1	TRBJ1-4	11
ASSQGRGNQPQH	few	TRBV4-1	TRBJ1-5	12
ASSYSGSSTDTQY	few	TRBV6-6	TRBJ2-3	13
ASSVYSGLGYT	few	TRBV6-6	TRBJ1-2	11
ATSKAGVTDTQY	.	TRBV15	TRBJ2-3	12
ASSLGSGQPQH	few	TRBV4-3	TRBJ1-5	11
ASSLRRTGGNEQF	few	TRBV7-2	TRBJ2-1	13
ASSIRSNEKLF	.	TRBV5-1	TRBJ1-4	11
ASKGDGDNEQF	.	TRBV9	TRBJ2-1	11
ASSVADRGTYEQY	many	TRBV9	TRBJ2-7	13
ASSEEGGQY	.	TRBV2	TRBJ2-7	9
ASNSGGANTEAF	few	TRBV6-5	TRBJ1-1	12